Below are 9 T cell receptor beta chains sequenced from a single sample in a study of blood T cell repertoires in COVID-19. Generated by immunoSEQ multiplex PCR, the TCRdb table keeps only in-frame clones and is missing some. The sample comprises about 180,000 clones, 70% to 90% of which are singletons, and roughly 8.7% rests with the top ten. Sequenced: peripheral blood. These receptors all come from a man between 45 and 60 years old with active or convalescent COVID-19.

This chain links TRBV15 with TRBJ1-2; D is unclear. CDR3 length: 18 amino acids. Trimming took 3 bases from V and 4 from J, leaving 24 bases between them. Germline lookup yields CDR1 LNHNV and CDR2 YYDKDF (reference sequence). The CDR3 nucleotides read TGTGCCACCAGCAGCCACTTACGGTTTGAGGCCCTCGGCTATGGCTACACCTTC. Protein sequence: CATSSHLRFEALGYGYTF.

Details on this clone: Different DNA sequences within this sample yield the same CDR3. The V call is TRBV18, the J call TRBJ2-2, with D possibly being TRBD1 (5 bases). V lost 3 bases to trimming and J lost 1 base, with 6 bases between them. From germline, CDR1 is KGHSH and CDR2 LQKENI. The CDR3 is made up of 14 amino acids. In DNA, the CDR3 is TGTGCCAGCTCACCTAGGGGGAACACCGGGGAGCTGTTTTTT. Residues: CASSPRGNTGELFF.

The chain is built from TRBV6-2 or TRBV6-3 and TRBJ1-2, with D perhaps matching TRBD1 (5 bases). Deletions cut 5 bases from V and 2 bases from J, with 9 bases between. The length of the CDR3 is 13 residues. The germline gives CDR1 MNHEY, CDR2 SVGEGT. CDR3 in DNA: TGTGCCAGCAGTGAGACAGAAAACTATGGCTACACCTTC. Its protein product is CASSETENYGYTF.

The V and J genes are TRBV7-9 and TRBJ2-7; TRBD1 aligns across 8 bases. Germline V gives CDR1 SEHNR, CDR2 FQNEAQ (reference sequence). V lost 5 bases, J lost 2 bases, and 5 bases stayed unmatched. The CDR3 sequence is 14 residues long. CDR3 bases: TGTGCCAGCAGCGACTTGACAGGGGCCTACGAGCAGTACTTC. Amino acids: CASSDLTGAYEQYF.

This sequence joins TRBV6-5 and TRBJ1-1, with D uncertain. Germline V gene sequence: CDR1 MNHEY, CDR2 SVGAGI. The V gene lost 4 bases and the J gene lost 2 bases, with 14 bases spanning the gap. The CDR3 contains 15 residues. CDR3: CASSFTGNTNTEAFF. In DNA form, the CDR3 reads TGTGCCAGCAGTTTTACCGGGAATACCAACACTGAAGCTTTCTTT.

V gene TRBV19 combines with J gene TRBJ1-2; 10 bases line up with TRBD1. The trim removed 4 bases at V and 7 bases at J, leaving 3 bases unmatched. This CDR3 is built from 13 residues. Germline-derived CDR1 and CDR2 are LNHDA and SQIVND (reference sequence). The CDR3, as DNA: TGTGCCAGTAGTAGTGGGACAGGGGTTGGCTACACCTTC. It codes for CASSSGTGVGYTF.

The chain recombines TRBV2 with TRBJ2-1; 13 nucleotides align to TRBD2. Germline values: CDR1 SNHLY, CDR2 FYNNEI. CDR3 length: 15 amino acids. V trimming: 8 bases; J trimming: 5 bases; junction bases outside the gene matches: 6. CDR3 bases: TGTGCCAGCCCCGAGGGGACTAGCGGGAACAATGAGCAGTTCTTC. Translated, it gives CASPEGTSGNNEQFF.

The chain couples TRBV19 to TRBJ2-7; 15 bases are a match to TRBD2. Germline V gene sequence: CDR1 LNHDA, CDR2 SQIVND (reference sequence). Trimming cost V 6 bases and J 2 bases; bases outside gene matches: 2. This CDR3 comprises 15 residues. In nucleotides, the CDR3 is TGTGCCAGTAGCGGACTAGCGGGAGGGCCCTACGAGCAGTACTTC. Residues: CASSGLAGGPYEQYF. Looking up the rest from reference TRBV19 and TRBJ2-7 gives the full variable domain: DGGITQSPKYLFRKEGQNVTLSCEQNLNHDAMYWYRQDPGQGLRLIYYSQIVNDFQKGDIAEGYSVSREKKESFPLTVTSAQKNPTAFYLCASSGLAGGPYEQYFGPGTRLTVT.

The chain joins TRBV3-1 (or the pseudogene TRBV3-2) to TRBJ2-1; 8 nucleotides align to TRBD1. This CDR3 has 14 amino acids. In germline, CDR1 is LGHDT, CDR2 YNNKEL (reference sequence). After removal of 4 bases from V and 5 bases from J, the junction contained 4 bases not matched to a gene. CDR3 sequence: CASSPADRDNEQFF. The CDR3 DNA is TGTGCCAGCAGCCCCGCGGACAGGGACAATGAGCAGTTCTTC.